This TCR beta chain emerged from a study of shared clonotypes between healthy human individuals. The germline CDR1 and CDR2 sequences are SGHRS and YFSETQ. V was cut by 7 bases and J by 9 bases, with 14 bases left in between. The CDR3 extends over 12 amino acids. Data came from immunoSEQ multiplex PCR; TCRdb stores just in-frame clones and leaves some out. This table has 550,000 to 800,000 clones, around 91% appearing once. The chain couples TRBV5-1 to TRBJ2-1; D gene uncertain. This TCR derives from a man aged 18-30 years in good health. Some clones in this sample may be carry-over from other donors' samples. Sequenced sample: memory CD8+ T cells from PBMCs. Described subset: CD45RO+ cells pooled with CCR7-negative TemRA cells. The CDR3 loop is CASLEHSGEQFF. CDR3 bases: TGCGCCAGCCTCGAGCATTCGGGTGAGCAGTTCTTC.